The sequence of this T cell receptor beta chain was determined in a study of siplizumab effects on memory and regulatory T cells. Findings of the study overall: Siplizumab produced a significant reduction in alloreactive sequences that were traceable to unstimulated CD4+ memory cells. Mappable alloreactive CD4+ clones came from Treg cells about 69% of the time on average with siplizumab, against 26.9% in controls.

Germline lookup yields CDR1 SNHLY and CDR2 FYNNEI. V dropped 9 bases and J dropped 5; count of bases not matched to a gene: 8. The CDR3 totals 13 residues. In regard to this clone: Its cognate antigen is unknown.

The table came from immunoSEQ multiplex PCR; TCRdb's copy has only in-frame clones and leaves some out. The sample has around 78,000 clones; 91% are singletons. The TCR originated in a human donor in good health. The sample comprised CD8+ T cells sorted from blood. V usage is TRBV2 and J usage is TRBJ1-2; 8 bases map to TRBD1. CDR3 DNA sequence: TGTGCCAGATCAAGACAGGGGTTGTATGGCTACACCTTC. This encodes CARSRQGLYGYTF.